This entry is about one TCR beta chain. Time point described: pre-treatment baseline. Sampling occurred pretreatment (T0) and at week 3 (W3), after cycle one of checkpoint blockade. The CDR3 sequence is 20 residues long. V was clipped by 0 bases and J by 3 bases, with 23 bases between them. Germline V gene sequence: CDR1 LNHNV, CDR2 YYDKDF (reference sequence). Clones were read by immunoSEQ multiplex PCR, and TCRdb kept only the in-frame ones, dropping some. The sample records about 6,300 clones, 85% to 95% being singletons. These data come from a study of blood T cell dynamics during melanoma immunotherapy.

This chain uses TRBV15 with TRBJ2-2; D is perhaps TRBD1 or TRBD2 (7 bases each). The sequence was obtained from a human donor with melanoma. The input for sequencing was cell-free DNA from blood, taken from a patient treated with checkpoint blockade. The CDR3 bases are TGTGCCACCAGCAGAGACCGGGGGGACAGAACGTACTTCTACACCGGGGAGCTGTTTTTT. This translates into CATSRDRGDRTYFYTGELFF.